This T cell receptor (beta chain) comes out of a study of neurological immune-mediated disorders. A 10-nucleotide random UMI tagged transcripts in template-switch 5'RACE cDNA synthesis. The authors obtained over 160 million TCR-beta sequences from 15-18 subjects per sequencing run. TCRdb passed the 5' RACE reads through MiXCR, listing each CDR3 protein once. The data hold about 62,000 distinct CDR3 sequences, with roughly 3.5% observed a single time. At least ten counts were recorded for this clonotype. V dropped 4 bases and J dropped 5 bases, with 18 bases sitting between them. The CDR3 totals 15 residues. CDR1 and CDR2 (germline): SGHDT, YYEEEE.

The sequence derives from a woman in her fifties or sixties with multiple sclerosis. Specimen: PBMCs. This chain links TRBV5-6 with TRBJ2-5; D is unclear. The CDR3 reads CASSPALSERETQYF. CDR3 in DNA: TGTGCCAGCAGCCCCGCCCTGAGCGAAAGGGAGACCCAGTACTTC. Looking up the rest from reference TRBV5-6 and TRBJ2-5 gives the full variable domain: DAGVTQSPTHLIKTRGQQVTLRCSPKSGHDTVSWYQQALGQGPQFIFQYYEEEERQRGNFPDRFSGHQFPNYSSELNVNALLLGDSALYLCASSPALSERETQYFGPGTRLLVL.